The rows below give T cell receptor beta chains drawn from one sample of a study of CD8+ T cells in alopecia areata. The data were produced by immunoSEQ multiplex PCR, yet TCRdb's version contains in-frame clones alone and is incomplete. Among 250,000 or so clones listed, about 68% were seen once. The input for sequencing was CD4+ T cells sorted from blood, taken at week 0. These receptors were collected from a human donor with alopecia areata. Both conserved end residues are part of each CDR3. The D gene is left open where the match is weak. Clone size, where shown, is once, few, many, or a class for clones that have expanded.

V	size	J	D	DNA	CDR3
TRBV10-3	.	TRBJ1-5	.	TGTGCCATCAGTGGGGGCGATCAGCCCCAGCATTTT	CAISGGDQPQHF
TRBV7-2	few	TRBJ1-5	.	TGTGCCAGCAGCTTATCGGACAGCAATCAGCCCCAGCATTTT	CASSLSDSNQPQHF
TRBV4-1	.	TRBJ1-6	.	TGCGCCAGCAGCCAAGATCACGGGAACAGGAATTCACCCCTCCACTTT	CASSQDHGNRNSPLHF
TRBV7-8	.	TRBJ2-5	TRBD2	TGTGCCAGCAGCCCAGGGACTAGCCCTCAGGAGACCCAGTACTTC	CASSPGTSPQETQYF
TRBV4-1	.	TRBJ2-1	.	TGCGCCAGCAGCCAAGAAGGTGTGGGGTCGTACAATGAGCAGTTCTTC	CASSQEGVGSYNEQFF
TRBV5-1	.	TRBJ1-6	TRBD1	TGCGCCAGCAGACCCGGACAGGGTGAGAATTCACCCCTCCACTTT	CASRPGQGENSPLHF
TRBV10-3	.	TRBJ2-3	.	TGTGCCATCAGTGACACAGGGAGCACAGATACGCAGTATTTT	CAISDTGSTDTQYF
TRBV29-1	.	TRBJ2-5	.	TGCAGCGTCGGTCGGGGAAGTGGAGAGACCCAGTACTTC	CSVGRGSGETQYF
TRBV29-1	.	TRBJ1-4	TRBD1	TGCAGCGCCGGGACAGCTAATGAAAAACTGTTTTTT	CSAGTANEKLFF
TRBV30	.	TRBJ1-2	TRBD1	TGTGCCTGGAGTGCAAGGACAGGACTACCCAATGGCTACACCTTC	CAWSARTGLPNGYTF
TRBV5-6	.	TRBJ2-7	.	TGTGCCAGCAGCTCCAAGGAGGGCCGGGTGGCCTACGAGCAGTACTTC	CASSSKEGRVAYEQYF
TRBV19	.	TRBJ2-2	.	TGTGCCAGTAGACTGATAGCGAACACCGGGGAGCTGTTTTTT	CASRLIANTGELFF
TRBV7-2	once	TRBJ2-5	.	TGTGCCAGCAGCTTCGCGGGCCAAGAGACCCAGTACTTC	CASSFAGQETQYF
TRBV30	few	TRBJ1-4	TRBD1	TGTGCCTGTAGGTACAGGGGTTCAACTAATGAAAAACTGTTTTTT	CACRYRGSTNEKLFF
TRBV29-1	few	TRBJ1-2	TRBD1	TGCAGCGTTGAAGTTCCCAAGGACAGGTTCTATGGCTACACCTTC	CSVEVPKDRFYGYTF
TRBV15	.	TRBJ2-6	.	TGTGCCACCAGCAGAGATTTCGCCCTCAGGGCTGGGGCCAACGTCCTGACTTTC	CATSRDFALRAGANVLTF
TRBV2	once	TRBJ1-6	.	TGTGTCTCCCGGCTGGGGGGAGGTTCACCCCTCCACTTT	CVSRLGGGSPLHF
TRBV27	few	TRBJ1-6	TRBD1	TGTGCCAGCAGTTTCGCGGGACAGTTCTATAATTCACCCCTCCACTTT	CASSFAGQFYNSPLHF
TRBV10-3	.	TRBJ1-5	.	TGTGCCATCAGTGAGCTAGATCAGGGGACCCAGCATTTT	CAISELDQGTQHF
TRBV4-1	once	TRBJ2-1	.	TGCGCCAGCAGCCAAGAGGACTGGACCTCCTACAATGAGCAGTTCTTC	CASSQEDWTSYNEQFF
TRBV5-6	.	TRBJ2-7	.	TGTGCCAGCAGCCTACTCCCCCGACACCTGATCCACGAGCAGTACTTC	CASSLLPRHLIHEQYF
TRBV7-3	once	TRBJ1-1	.	TGTGCCAGCAGCCTGGGACAGAACACTGAAGCTTTCTTT	CASSLGQNTEAFF
TRBV30	.	TRBJ1-2	TRBD1	TGTGCCTGGAGGCCACAGGGGGCTTATGGCTACACCTTC	CAWRPQGAYGYTF
TRBV7-9	.	TRBJ2-7	.	TGTGCCAGCACCTCAGTGGGCGAGCAGTACTTC	CASTSVGEQYF
TRBV9	.	TRBJ2-3	TRBD1	TGTGCCAGCAGCGCCCGACAGGGAACAAGGGATACGCAGTATTTT	CASSARQGTRDTQYF
TRBV5-6	few	TRBJ1-6	.	TGTGCCAGCAGCTTGGTGGCTCCTGGGGCCCTCCACTTT	CASSLVAPGALHF